This is a list of T cell receptor beta chains from one sample in a study. Each CDR3 protein gets one entry after TCRdb re-called the 5' RACE reads with MiXCR. The sample lists around 37,000 distinct CDR3 sequences, around 30% seen once, with around 4% in the top ten. The sample consisted of memory CD4+ T cells sorted from a lymph node. These receptor sequences come from a female donor with breast cancer. Each CDR3 is given with its conserved first and last residue. A D gene is named only where the DNA matches it firmly. Size tells how often a clone was seen (once, few, many) or the class of an expanded clone, and some rows leave it out.

CASSARGMPYEQYF | TGTGCCAGCAGCGCCCGGGGGATGCCATACGAGCAGTACTTC | . | TRBV6-5 | few | TRBJ2-7
CASSLASGGSYTF | TGTGCCAGCAGTTTAGCCTCAGGGGGAAGCTACACCTTC | TRBD1 | TRBV12-3/TRBV12-4 | . | TRBJ1-2
CASKGGTASYEQYF | TGCGCCAGCAAGGGGGGGACGGCTTCCTACGAGCAGTACTTC | . | TRBV5-1 | many | TRBJ2-7
CASSSTLGGQRDSLRWFQETQYF | TGTGCCAGCAGCTCCACACTCGGGGGTCAGCGGGATAGTCTCCGTTGGTTTCAAGAGACCCAGTACTTC | TRBD2 | TRBV7-2 | many | TRBJ2-5
CASSQEPVSRLNQHEQYF | TGCGCCAGCAGCCAAGAGCCAGTCTCCCGTCTTAATCAGCACGAGCAGTACTTC | . | TRBV4-1 | . | TRBJ2-7
CATSDFSGYEQYF | TGTGCCACCAGTGATTTTTCGGGATACGAGCAGTACTTC | . | TRBV24-1 | once | TRBJ2-7
CASSLRGGYGYTF | TGTGCCAGCAGCTTACGAGGGGGGTATGGCTACACCTTC | . | TRBV7-2 | few | TRBJ1-2
CASSQGTGRRFSNQPQHF | TGCGCCAGCAGCCAAGGGACAGGGAGGAGGTTTAGCAATCAGCCCCAGCATTTT | TRBD1 | TRBV4-1 | . | TRBJ1-5
CASSYDLRWVAFF | TGCGCCAGCAGTTACGACCTCCGATGGGTGGCTTTCTTT | . | TRBV5-1 | many | TRBJ1-1
CASSVGVEQFF | TGTGCCAGCAGCGTAGGTGTGGAGCAGTTCTTC | . | TRBV9 | . | TRBJ2-1
CATSDFPRTDGSCEQYF | TGTGCCACCAGTGATTTTCCTCGAACTGACGGTTCCTGCGAGCAGTACTTC | . | TRBV24-1 | . | TRBJ2-7
CASRVWGGVGEQFF | TGCGCCAGCAGAGTGTGGGGGGGAGTTGGTGAGCAGTTCTTC | TRBD2 | TRBV5-1 | . | TRBJ2-1
CASSCPAGTVMNTEAFF | TGTGCCAGCAGTTGCCCCGCCGGGACAGTAATGAACACTGAAGCTTTCTTT | TRBD1 | TRBV6-2/TRBV6-3 | . | TRBJ1-1
CASSVEPYKATDTQYF | TGTGCCAGCAGCGTAGAGCCCTACAAAGCCACAGATACGCAGTATTTT | . | TRBV9 | few | TRBJ2-3
CSARGDQGYSYEQYF | TGCAGTGCTAGAGGGGACCAGGGATACTCCTACGAGCAGTACTTC | . | TRBV20-1 | . | TRBJ2-7